These 21 T cell receptor beta chains originate from one sample sequenced in a study of T-cell reconstitution after alpha-beta-depleted transplantation in children. Their recognized antigens are unknown. Study findings and constraints: Among T cells one year after transplant, newly produced cells accounted for most counts and diversity.

Construction of the TCRbeta library involved unique molecular identifiers. One entry per CDR3 protein, called by TCRdb with MiXCR from the PCR reads. The sample lists approximately 300,000 distinct CDR3 sequences; almost 8% were seen once. Sequenced material: peripheral blood, taken 360 days after TCRalphabeta/CD19-depleted stem cell transplant. These receptors were taken from a female patient under 10 years old who had a stem cell transplant for Fanconi anemia, so the T cells may come from the graft donor.

About this clonotype itself: Because it lacks the conserved phenylalanine or tryptophan at the end, this CDR3 is likely a read error. The chain has TRBV6-1 and TRBJ1-6; 8 bases are shared with TRBD1. Germline trimming cut 2 bases from V and 8 bases from J; bases unmatched to any gene: 2. CDR1 is MNHNS and CDR2 is SASEGT in the germline V gene. The CDR3 covers 14 residues. DNA of the CDR3: TGTGCCAGCAGTGAACAGGGGGCGCATTCACCCCTCCACTGT. Translated: CASSEQGAHSPLHC.

This clonotype was observed a few times. This chain uses TRBV6-5 with TRBJ1-2, with 7 nucleotides matching TRBD1. The CDR3 length is 12 residues. Germline V gene sequence: CDR1 MNHEY, CDR2 SVGAGI. Trimming cost V 7 bases and J 8 bases; bases outside gene matches: 7. CDR3 amino acids: CASTPNRGGYTF. CDR3 DNA sequence: TGTGCCAGCACCCCAAACAGGGGAGGCTACACCTTC.

This clonotype was recorded a few times. The V and J genes are TRBV9 and TRBJ1-1; D not certain. V was clipped by 4 bases and J by 0 bases, with 10 bases between them. There are 14 residues in the CDR3. CDR1 and CDR2 (germline): SGDLS, YYNGEE. CDR3 loop: CASSPQALNTEAFF. The CDR3 DNA reads TGTGCCAGCAGCCCCCAGGCTTTGAACACTGAAGCTTTCTTT.

At least ten counts were recorded for this clonotype. This sequence joins TRBV18 and TRBJ2-1; TRBD2 is a possible D gene (6 bases). With 3 bases removed from V and 4 bases from J, the gap between germline ends came to 10 bases. Germline values: CDR1 KGHSH, CDR2 LQKENI. The CDR3 is 14 residues long. The CDR3 is CASSPMAGYNEQFF. For the CDR3, the DNA is TGTGCCAGCTCACCCATGGCGGGGTACAATGAGCAGTTCTTC.

This clonotype showed up just a few times. This rearrangement joins TRBV18 to TRBJ1-4, with no clear D. Germline lookup yields CDR1 KGHSH and CDR2 LQKENI. There are 14 residues in the CDR3. Trimming left V 2 bases short and J 7 bases short, with 11 bases between. The CDR3 nucleotides are TGTGCCAGCTCACCAAACCCAGAGGCTGAAAAACTGTTTTTT. It is translated as CASSPNPEAEKLFF. Complete variable domain (other parts from reference TRBV18 and TRBJ1-4): NAGVMQNPRHLVRRRGQEARLRCSPMKGHSHVYWYRQLPEEGLKFMVYLQKENIIDESGMPKERFSAEFPKEGPSILRIQQVVRGDSAAYFCASSPNPEAEKLFFGSGTQLSVL.

In its sample, this clonotype was seen many times. The chain uses TRBV5-1 and TRBJ2-3; 11 nucleotides match TRBD2. Looked up from germline, CDR1 is SGHRS and CDR2 is YFSETQ. The CDR3 has 14 amino acids. V lost 8 bases, J lost 3 bases, and 5 bases stayed unmatched. CDR3 sequence: CASSGRAATDTQYF. The CDR3 nucleotides are TGCGCCAGTAGCGGGAGGGCAGCGACAGATACGCAGTATTTT.

Ten or more counts support this clonotype. V gene TRBV7-8 combines with J gene TRBJ2-3; TRBD2 matches 8 bases. V lost 1 base to trimming and J lost 2 bases; unmatched junction nucleotides: 8. Germline CDR1 is SGHVS and CDR2 is FQNEAQ. The CDR3 runs 17 residues. The CDR3 is CASSLESGGPYTDTQYF. The CDR3 bases are TGTGCCAGCAGCTTAGAATCGGGGGGGCCGTACACAGATACGCAGTATTTT.

This clonotype has only a few counts. The J gene is TRBJ2-1, the V gene TRBV11-1, with D possibly being TRBD1 or TRBD2 (5 bases each). The CDR3 is made up of 13 amino acids. The V end lost 4 bases, the J end lost 6 bases, and 10 bases lay between the germline ends. CDR1 and CDR2 from the germline V gene are SGHAT and FQDESV (reference sequence). CDR3 sequence: CASSSGTTNEQFF. The DNA for the CDR3 is TGTGCCAGCAGCTCCGGGACGACCAATGAGCAGTTCTTC.

As to this clonotype: Germline and junction disagree at one end, which may indicate a read error. This chain connects TRBV6-2 or TRBV6-3 to TRBJ2-1; D assignment may be TRBD1 or TRBD2 (6 bases each). The CDR3 has 16 amino acids. Germline V gene lookup returns CDR1 MNHEY and CDR2 SVGEGT. DNA of the CDR3: TGTGCCGGCAGTTACTCAGGAGGGGGTGGATACAATGAGCAGTTCTTC. Residues: CAGSYSGGGGYNEQFF.

This clonotype was seen many times. This CDR3 reads CATSTWEHPNTEAFF. For the CDR3, the DNA is TGTGCCACCAGCACATGGGAGCACCCCAACACTGAAGCTTTCTTT. The genes are TRBV15 and TRBJ1-1; D not resolved. The CDR3 covers 15 residues. The germline V gene has CDR1 LNHNV and CDR2 YYDKDF (reference sequence). Between the trimmed V and J ends, which lost 4 bases and 2 bases, there was a span of 14 bases.

The chain recombines TRBV11-2 with TRBJ2-5; 7 nucleotides align to TRBD1. V shed 3 bases, J shed 5 bases, and the junction held 3 bases outside the gene matches. Germline loops: CDR1 SGHAT, CDR2 FQNNGV. This CDR3 region has 13 residues. CDR3: CASSFDRVETQYF. The CDR3 coding sequence is TGTGCCAGCAGCTTCGACAGGGTCGAGACCCAGTACTTC.

The chain carries TRBV18 and TRBJ2-7; TRBD1 matches 8 bases. Germline CDR1 is KGHSH and CDR2 is LQKENI. The CDR3 consists of 16 residues. Unmatched junction bases numbered 10, after V lost 4 bases and J lost 2 bases. CDR3 coding DNA: TGTGCCAGCTCACAGCTCTCCGGGACAGGCACCTACGAGCAGTACTTC. Its translation is CASSQLSGTGTYEQYF.

This clonotype was recorded many times. The CDR3 spells CASRPDEYNEQFF. Here the CDR3 DNA reads TGCGCCAGCAGACCGGACGAGTACAATGAGCAGTTCTTC. This chain connects TRBV10-2 to TRBJ2-1, with D uncertain. The CDR3 extends over 13 amino acids. Per the germline V gene, CDR1 is WSHSY and CDR2 is SAAADI. The ends were cut back, 6 bases at V and 4 bases at J, with 10 bases in the middle.

This clonotype occurred a few times. The V and J genes are TRBV15 and TRBJ1-2; no definite D call. Per germline, CDR1 LNHNV and CDR2 YYDKDF (reference sequence). Between the trimmed V and J ends, which lost 2 bases and 7 bases, there was a span of 17 bases. This CDR3 is 15 amino acids long. The chain's CDR3 is CATSRSPPTYGGYTF. CDR3 in DNA: TGTGCCACCAGCAGATCGCCCCCCACTTACGGTGGCTACACCTTC.

This clonotype came up a few times. V usage is TRBV29-1 and J usage is TRBJ1-1, with unresolved D. V was shortened by 2 bases and J by 10 bases, with 11 bases between the two germline ends. The CDR3 has 11 residues. From germline, CDR1 is SQVTM and CDR2 ANQGSEA. In DNA form, the CDR3 reads TGCAGCGTTGAACTGGGTTTTCGAGCTTTCTTT. It codes for CSVELGFRAFF.

This clonotype turned up a few times. The chain has TRBV6-5 and TRBJ1-5; 7 bases agree with TRBD1. The CDR3 covers 15 residues. V lost 6 bases and J lost 5; bases outside the gene matches: 10. In germline, CDR1 is MNHEY, CDR2 SVGAGI. CDR3 protein: CASSSGTAPDQPQHF. In DNA form, the CDR3 reads TGTGCCAGCAGCTCCGGGACAGCACCAGATCAGCCCCAGCATTTT.

The V call is TRBV11-2, the J call TRBJ2-7; D possibly corresponds to TRBD2 (6 bases). CDR1 is SGHAT and CDR2 is FQNNGV in the germline V gene. Deletions cut 3 bases from V and 3 bases from J, with 12 bases between. The CDR3 is 14 residues long. The CDR3: CASSLTGVVYEQYF. The CDR3 coding sequence is TGTGCCAGCAGCTTGACGGGAGTAGTCTACGAGCAGTACTTC. Combining the CDR3 with reference TRBV11-2 and TRBJ2-7 gives the whole variable domain EAGVAQSPRYKIIEKRQSVAFWCNPISGHATLYWYQQILGQGPKLLIQFQNNGVVDDSQLPKDRFSAERLKGVDSTLKIQPAKLEDSAVYLCASSLTGVVYEQYFGPGTRLTVT.

In its sample, this clonotype was seen many times. The chain uses TRBV12-3 or TRBV12-4 and TRBJ2-7, with D perhaps TRBD2 (6 bases). V dropped 1 base and J dropped 7 bases, with 11 bases sitting between them. The CDR3 spans 13 residues. CDR3 DNA sequence: TGTGCCAGCAGTTTAGATATTGGGGGGGAGCAGTACGTC. Translation gives CASSLDIGGEQYV.

At least ten counts were recorded for this clonotype. The chain links TRBV6-1 to TRBJ2-2; the D is unclear. The CDR3 is made up of 16 amino acids. V dropped 4 bases and J dropped 1 base, with 13 bases sitting between them. In germline, CDR1 is MNHNS, CDR2 SASEGT. The CDR3 bases are TGTGCCAGCAGTGTAGGTCCCTATAAGAACACCGGGGAGCTGTTTTTT. Residues: CASSVGPYKNTGELFF.

This clonotype came up many times. The chain is built from TRBV20-1 and TRBJ2-1; D gene ambiguous. There are 10 residues in the CDR3. Trimming removed 5 bases at V and 5 bases at J, with 4 bases between. Germline V CDR1 and CDR2: DFQATT, SNEGSKA (reference sequence). The CDR3: CSAVHNEQFF. The CDR3 DNA sequence: TGCAGTGCTGTCCACAATGAGCAGTTCTTC.

The CDR3 reads CASTRGVRSGSEAFF. The CDR3 bases are TGTGCCAGCACCCGTGGCGTCAGATCGGGTTCTGAAGCTTTCTTT. The V call is TRBV6-2 or TRBV6-3, the J call TRBJ1-1; D unclear. The CDR3 has 15 residues. Germline loops: CDR1 MNHEY, CDR2 SVGEGT. With 7 bases removed from V and 6 bases from J, the gap between germline ends came to 21 bases.